Each of the 15 T cell receptor beta chains below was sequenced from the same sample in a study of blood T cell repertoires in COVID-19. Profiling relied on immunoSEQ multiplex PCR, and the TCRdb table lists in-frame clones only, not all of them. The sample consists of some 70,000 clones, 70% to 90% of them appearing once. Sequencing was carried out using peripheral blood. All receptors derive from a woman between 45 and 65 years old with COVID-19, enrolled during active disease.

The CDR3 bases are TGTGCCAGCAGCCAACGGACAGGGCTCGGGGAGACCCAGTACTTC. This gives the protein CASSQRTGLGETQYF. The gene calls are TRBV7-9 and TRBJ2-5, with TRBD1 identical over 8 bases. V shed 5 bases, J shed 5 bases, and the junction held 10 bases outside the gene matches. This CDR3 contains 15 residues. Germline CDR1 reads SEHNR; CDR2 reads FQNEAQ (reference sequence).

This clone appeared once. The chain combines TRBV13 with TRBJ2-2; D is undetermined. V shed 8 bases and J shed 3 bases, with 7 bases lying between them. Germline V gives CDR1 PRHDT, CDR2 FYEKMQ (reference sequence). The CDR3 extends over 12 amino acids. CDR3 sequence: CASSSYTGELFF. The CDR3 DNA reads as TGTGCCAGCTCTTCTTACACCGGGGAGCTGTTTTTT.

The V gene is TRBV3-1 (or the pseudogene TRBV3-2), the J gene TRBJ1-2, with D possibly TRBD1 on 5 matching bases. The V and J ends lost 2 bases and 13 bases respectively, with 17 bases between them. Germline values: CDR1 LGHDT, CDR2 YNNKEL (reference sequence). There are 13 residues in the CDR3. CDR3 bases: TGTGCCAGCAGCCAACAAGAAGGGCGGGGGTTCACCTTC. Its protein product is CASSQQEGRGFTF.

The chain combines TRBV29-1 with TRBJ2-5; D might be TRBD1 (6 bases). With 6 bases removed from V and 1 base from J, the gap between germline ends came to 9 bases. The germline V gene has CDR1 SQVTM and CDR2 ANQGSEA. This CDR3 spans 12 amino acids. The CDR3 DNA reads as TGCAGCGTGGGACAATCCCAAGAGACCCAGTACTTC. Translation gives CSVGQSQETQYF.

V usage is TRBV27 and J usage is TRBJ2-2; D gene ambiguous. The CDR3 runs 17 residues. Germline V gene data show CDR1 as MNHEY and CDR2 as SMNVEV (reference sequence). V shed 0 bases and J shed 7 bases, with 18 bases lying between them. The CDR3 is CASSLSGVIYYGGELFF. CDR3 nucleotides: TGTGCCAGCAGTTTATCCGGCGTCATTTACTACGGCGGGGAGCTGTTTTTT.

The chain uses TRBV11-2 and TRBJ2-7; 7 positions match TRBD2. In germline, CDR1 is SGHAT, CDR2 FQNNGV. V shed 4 bases, J shed 7 bases, and the junction held 7 bases outside the gene matches. There are 13 residues in the CDR3. The CDR3 here is CASSSLPAGEQYF. CDR3 DNA sequence: TGTGCCAGCAGCTCTCTTCCAGCGGGGGAGCAGTACTTC.

This chain joins TRBV19 and TRBJ2-7, with 10 bases matching TRBD1. Trimming took 4 bases from V and 2 from J; bases not matched to a gene: 2. The CDR3 length is 14 residues. Per the germline V gene, CDR1 is LNHDA and CDR2 is SQIVND (reference sequence). The CDR3 DNA is TGTGCCAGTAGTAGAGACAGGGGGCCCTACGAGCAGTACTTC. Amino acids: CASSRDRGPYEQYF. The complete variable domain, with remaining parts taken from reference TRBV19 and TRBJ2-7, reads DGGITQSPKYLFRKEGQNVTLSCEQNLNHDAMYWYRQDPGQGLRLIYYSQIVNDFQKGDIAEGYSVSREKKESFPLTVTSAQKNPTAFYLCASSRDRGPYEQYFGPGTRLTVT.

The V and J genes are TRBV4-1 and TRBJ2-1, with TRBD2 identical over 8 bases. V trimming: 0 bases; J trimming: 10 bases; junction bases outside the gene matches: 11. Germline CDR1 is MGHRA and CDR2 is YSYEKL. The CDR3 is 16 residues long. As DNA, the CDR3 is TGCGCCAGCAGCCAAGATTGGAGCGGGAGTCGTAGGGAGCAGTTCTTC. Translated: CASSQDWSGSRREQFF.

The rearrangement links TRBV9 to TRBJ2-3; 7 bases match TRBD2. The V gene's germline CDR1 is SGDLS and CDR2 YYNGEE. Trimming cost V 0 bases and J 2 bases; bases outside gene matches: 6. The CDR3 totals 16 residues. Here the CDR3 DNA reads TGTGCCAGCAGCGTAGAAGCTAGCGGAAACACAGATACGCAGTATTTT. Amino acids: CASSVEASGNTDTQYF.

V is TRBV6-6 and J is TRBJ1-5, with a weak D call TRBD1 (6 bases). The CDR3 has 15 amino acids. Between the trimmed V and J ends, which lost 2 bases and 12 bases, there was a span of 20 bases. Germline CDR1 and CDR2: MNHNY and SVGAGI (reference sequence). The CDR3 spells CASSYVTGPGVFQHF. Written as DNA, the CDR3 is TGTGCCAGCAGTTACGTAACGGGCCCAGGGGTTTTCCAGCATTTT.

The chain recombines TRBV6-2 or TRBV6-3 with TRBJ1-2, with D hard to call. With 1 base removed from V and 2 bases from J, the gap between germline ends came to 8 bases. The CDR3 is made up of 14 amino acids. Germline CDR1 MNHEY, CDR2 SVGEGT. The CDR3 is CASSYLTGNYGYTF. The DNA of the CDR3 is TGTGCCAGCAGTTACTTGACGGGAAACTATGGCTACACCTTC.

The rearrangement uses TRBV4-1 and TRBJ2-1, with D possibly TRBD1 on 5 matching bases. The CDR3 runs 12 residues. The germline V gene encodes CDR1 MGHRA and CDR2 YSYEKL. The V end was cut by 2 bases, the J end by 8 bases, with 7 bases between. CDR3 in DNA: TGCGCCAGCAGCCAAACAGGACATGAGCAGTTCTTC. Translated: CASSQTGHEQFF.

The chain recombines TRBV6-1 with TRBJ1-2; D ambiguous. Germline assignment: CDR1 MNHNS and CDR2 SASEGT. The CDR3 spans 14 residues. Deletions cut 6 bases from V and 4 bases from J, with 15 bases between. CDR3: CASRSHSHFYGYTF. Here the CDR3 DNA reads TGTGCCAGCAGATCGCACAGCCACTTCTATGGCTACACCTTC.

This clone was counted a few times. V is TRBV30 and J is TRBJ2-5; D gene uncertain. Germline CDR1 reads GTSNPN; CDR2 reads SVGIG (reference sequence). V was pared by 4 bases and J by 1 base, with 10 bases between. The CDR3 runs to 13 residues. The CDR3 region is CAWTPLVQETQYF. CDR3 DNA: TGTGCCTGGACCCCATTAGTCCAAGAGACCCAGTACTTC.

This clone appeared a single time. This chain uses TRBV19 with TRBJ2-7, with no clear D. Germline lookup yields CDR1 LNHDA and CDR2 SQIVND (reference sequence). The V gene lost 2 bases and the J gene lost 2 bases, with 10 bases spanning the gap. This CDR3 is 14 amino acids long. CDR3 residues: CASSISRLTYEQYF. For the CDR3, the DNA is TGTGCCAGTAGTATATCCAGGTTGACCTACGAGCAGTACTTC.